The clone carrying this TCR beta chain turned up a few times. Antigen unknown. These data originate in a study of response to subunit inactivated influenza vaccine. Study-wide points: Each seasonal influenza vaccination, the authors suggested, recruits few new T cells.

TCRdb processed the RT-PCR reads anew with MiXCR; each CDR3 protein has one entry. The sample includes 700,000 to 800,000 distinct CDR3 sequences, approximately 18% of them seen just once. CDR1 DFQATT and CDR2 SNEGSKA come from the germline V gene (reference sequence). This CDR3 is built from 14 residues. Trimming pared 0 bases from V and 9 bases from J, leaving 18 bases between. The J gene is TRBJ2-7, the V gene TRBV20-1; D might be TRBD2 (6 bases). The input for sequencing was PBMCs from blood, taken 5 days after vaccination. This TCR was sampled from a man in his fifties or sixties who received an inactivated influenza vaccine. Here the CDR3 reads CSARDGGSQRPQYF. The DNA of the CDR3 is TGCAGTGCTAGAGATGGAGGGAGCCAGCGCCCGCAGTACTTC.